This T cell receptor beta chain emerged from a study of cytomegalovirus exposure and HLA in healthy donors (TCRdb year 2017). Turning to the overall study: An earlier analysis of approximately 640 of the donors reported about 250 Gb of sequence data and approximately 110 million unique TCR beta sequences from some 180 million T cells. Because of strong linkage in the cohort, five DR-DQ haplotypes were treated as single units for association and clustering. The later analysis used no new phenotypic data to find candidate immune exposures, relying instead on TCR beta sequences and their occurrence across donors. Along with the approximately 620-subject first cohort, a separate validation cohort of over a hundred different subjects was used. On average, about 200,000 unique TCR beta nucleotide sequences were sequenced per donor among some 430 genotyped donors of the cohort, with roughly 18% of those sequences being non-productive. Alongside the repertoire data, information on donor age, sex, ethnicity and CMV serostatus was compiled. Among the approximately 430 genotyped donors, around 79% belonged to the genetic ancestry cluster associated with self-reported Caucasian donors. An early release covering roughly 600 HLA-typed donors comprised approximately 290 gigabases of sequencing data and approximately 85 million unique TCR sequences. Typing coverage varied by locus: 629-630 donors for A, B, C, DRB1 and DQB1; 522 for DQA1; over 600 for DPA1; roughly 450 for DPB1. An earlier analysis of around 580 of the donors used high-throughput TCR beta sequencing to judge whether each TCR beta V gene segment behaved as functional or pseudogenic. The T cell repertoires of 666 subjects were profiled by immunosequencing and related to cytomegalovirus serostatus. All discovery cohort repertoires had been generated on a single sequencing platform. HLA typing included class I and class II loci at four-digit resolution. The study was designed to test whether signatures of past pathogen exposure could be identified by cataloging public T cell receptors. To study patterns of TCR occurrence, a later analysis re-analyzed previously published TCR beta repertoires from 550 to 800 donors and added high-resolution HLA genotyping. A later genetic analysis took genome-wide SNP genotypes for about 55% of the roughly 700 donors and used that subset as a discovery cohort. The study combined high-throughput TCR immunosequencing, statistical association of individual TCRs with disease status, and machine learning to predict cytomegalovirus infection status. Findings and caveats that apply to the study as a whole: Because HLA typing was unavailable for some donors at each locus, only the typed subset was used in association tests. Linkage disequilibrium might explain the correlated functional status among segregating V segments, but an unknown experimental factor could not be ruled out. A later analysis found that HLA-associated TCR beta chains were more clonally expanded and had lower generation probabilities than equally common non-associated chains. In a later analysis, TCR association rates were found to vary across HLA loci, with the most associated TCRs seen for DRB1 alleles and the fewest for HLA-C alleles. While some public TCRs were present in many individuals, most TCR sequences turned up only very rarely across donors. Because counts were too low, more than 15 rarely observed V segments, including chromosome 9 orphons, were left out of the earlier analysis of 500 to 650 of the donors. The classifier was reported to diagnose cytomegalovirus status with high specificity and sensitivity in both the original cohort and the validation cohort. Immune exposure information for the cohort was limited to CMV serostatus. The cohort was sequenced for TCR beta chains only, and without alpha or paired-chain data the features that could be detected were limited. Broadly in line with IMGT annotations, most TCR beta V segments showed up in productive rearrangements about 87% or about 30% of the time in an earlier analysis of approximately 640 of the donors. A further reported finding was that TCR beta sequences accurately predicted the HLA-A and HLA-B alleles for most subjects in the first cohort. Compared with the roughly 600-donor mean, donors in an Asian-associated ancestry cluster had fewer N-insertions in productive TCRs, according to a later genetic analysis. At a false discovery rate of 0.05, a later analysis linked some 18,000 TCR beta sequences to specific HLA alleles. In a later analysis, several top co-occurrence clusters were reported to appear linked to parvovirus B19, influenza, CMV and Epstein-Barr virus. V-gene and J-gene trimming of TCR beta chains was associated with a missense DCLRE1C variant in a later genetic analysis, and the association was replicated in an independent cohort. A few of the identified cytomegalovirus-associated TCR beta chains were confirmed in vitro to be specific for cytomegalovirus antigens. Some IMGT-functional V segments, including TRBV6-2 and TRBV6-3, could not be distinguished by the 87-base-pair reads and were therefore excluded. Strong co-occurrence of HLA alleles, especially DR and DQ, made assigning TCR associations to individual alleles difficult. In the study, around 150 TCR beta chains were listed as associated with cytomegalovirus. The sequencing pipeline was judged likely to have produced a cluster of highly shared sequence variants as a technical artifact. The authors suggested that the approach could potentially be extended to other disease states and immunological phenotypes. In a later analysis, most CMV-associated TCR beta chains were found to appear HLA-restricted, with HLA associations seemingly driven largely by CMV exposure. The presence/absence analyses assumed that sequencing depth was roughly uniform across donors, and that assumption may not be true.

The library relied on the immunoSEQ multiplex PCR assay. For the multiplex PCR, a mixture combining 60 forward primers for TCR Vbeta segments and 13 reverse primers for TCR Jbeta segments was used. The CDR3 region of rearranged TCR beta genes was amplified from genomic DNA by a multiplex PCR assay. The amplified TCR beta libraries were sequenced on the Illumina HiSeq System as 87-base-pair reads. Regarding the original processing steps: A later analysis counted tens of millions of unique TCR beta chains across the 640 or so repertoires, and around 12 million of these chains were shared by at least two donors. Raw reads were error-corrected and collapsed into unique sequences by a nearest-neighbor algorithm in which closely related sequences were merged to remove PCR and sequencing errors. To assign V, D and J gene segments, CDR3 sequences were aligned to IMGT reference sequences. For a sequence to be retained, at least a six-nucleotide match to both a V gene segment and a J gene segment was required. A rearrangement was called productive if the CDR3 had no stop codons and remained in frame with V and J, and every other rearrangement was called non-productive. Following IMGT convention, CDR3 was defined as the stretch from the second conserved V-encoded cysteine up to the conserved J-encoded phenylalanine. The earlier analysis of some 600 of the donors excluded sequences that lacked an unambiguous match to a single V gene segment. In an earlier analysis of 500 to 750 of the donors, V segments were called functional above 56.7% productive rearrangements and were called segregating when the between-donor standard deviation exceeded 5%. A statistical classification framework was developed to diagnose cytomegalovirus status using the catalog of TCR beta chain sequences. In a later analysis, TCR nucleotide sequences were compared against IMGT/GENE-DB human TR gene sequences so that V and J genes could be assigned. Using the TCRdist pipeline, a later analysis assigned CDR3 sequences along with most-parsimonious VDJ recombination scenarios. A later analysis defined each TCR beta chain by its CDR3 amino acid sequence plus V-gene family, and excluded reads lacking a unique V-gene family. As a way to deal with suspected cross-contamination and a sequencing artifact, a later analysis dropped approximately 570 nucleotide sequences that were highly shared and had low generation probability. A later analysis calculated a clonal expansion index for each public chain from normalized within-repertoire ranks of inferred template counts. A later analysis computed generation probabilities with a VDJ recombination model fitted to out-of-frame rearrangements, and checked the results against IGoR. In a later analysis, TCR-TCR, TCR-HLA and TCR-CMV co-occurrence was scored with hypergeometric tests, and a repertoire-size bias correction was applied to TCR pairs. A later analysis estimated false discovery rates by permuting HLA or CMV assignments 20 times. A later analysis grouped co-occurring TCRs with DBSCAN, adding TCRdist sequence similarity when clustering within HLA-allele-positive subsets. Repertoires with fewer than 30,000 or more than 120,000 public chains, plus five repertoires with anomalous nucleotide sharing, were excluded from co-occurrence clustering. Held by TCRdb, this immuneACCESS table contains in-frame sequences only and omits some clones. Under half of the omission traces to an unresolved V gene where checked; the cause of the rest is unknown. The V and J calls and clone size are taken from that table; D and trimming were inferred from the DNA. Across this sample there are approximately 86,000 clones, with 65% to 80% seen only once. Together, the top ten hold roughly 3% of the sample.

Points on this clone: This receptor's antigen is unknown. Base qualities are missing; no much larger clone stands one base away.

V is shortened by 5 bases, J by 0 bases, and the region joining them spans 17 bases. Including the terminal cysteine and phenylalanine, the CDR3 comprises 17 residues. This entry keeps only the CDR3 DNA: 51 bases, framed from base 1. Sequences MDHEN (CDR1) and SYDVKM (CDR2) are obtained from the germline V gene. The cohort comprised 666 healthy bone marrow donors. At the time of sampling, every cohort member was nominally healthy, though immune exposures that went unrecorded were likely present. The donor was CMV seronegative and belonged to the group of over 350 seronegative cohort members. Every donor gave a peripheral blood sample, and the peripheral blood mononuclear cells from that sample were used for TCR beta sequencing. Genomic DNA was extracted from the blood cell samples with the Qiagen DNeasy Blood Extraction Kit.

This TCR was sampled from a man between 35 and 55 years old in good health and CMV-seronegative. Sequenced sample: PBMCs. This chain is built from TRBV28 and TRBJ1-3, and TRBD1 may be the D gene, going by 6 matching bases. The DNA sequence is as follows: TGTGCCAGCAGTCGTGGACAGCCAGGAGTCTCTGGAAACACCATATATTTT. Protein translation: CASSRGQPGVSGNTIYF. Beyond the CDR3, the reference TRBV28 and TRBJ1-3 genes provide the residues; the full variable domain reads: DVKVTQSSRYLVKRTGEKVFLECVQDMDHENMFWYRQDPGLGLRLIYFSYDVKMKEKGDIPEGYSVSREKKERFSLILESASTNQTSMYLCASSRGQPGVSGNTIYFGEGSWLTVV.